Following are 2 T cell receptor beta chains from one sample sequenced in a study of beta chain features in type 1 diabetes. General observations from the study: Type 1 diabetes patients showed a moderate but significant shortening of TCRB CDR3s in all four CD4+ subsets.

Every bit of the isolated RNA underwent reverse transcription, so sequencing read expressed TCRB transcripts. Assay used: immunoSEQ multiplex PCR; TCRdb lists only in-frame clones, some missing. The sample includes 350,000 to 450,000 clones, roughly 12% of them seen just once. Their antigens are not known. The sequenced sample was naive CD4+ T cells from blood. These receptors were collected from a woman aged 18-29 years with type 1 diabetes.

The V and J genes are TRBV5-6 and TRBJ2-5, with D possibly matching TRBD2 (5 bases). CDR1 and CDR2 from the germline V gene are SGHDT and YYEEEE. Between the trimmed V and J ends, which lost 4 bases and 0 bases, there was a span of 13 bases. This CDR3 spans 15 amino acids. CDR3 nucleotide sequence: TGTGCCAGCAGCGCGGGTTTTACGAACCAAGAGACCCAGTACTTC. It encodes CASSAGFTNQETQYF.

V usage is TRBV7-9 and J usage is TRBJ2-3; TRBD1 matches at 9 bases. The germline gives CDR1 SEHNR, CDR2 FQNEAQ (reference sequence). The CDR3 covers 16 residues. The V and J ends lost 11 bases and 2 bases, in that order; junction bases with no gene match: 14. The CDR3 reads CAPGQGLPGATDTQYF. The CDR3 DNA reads as TGTGCCCCGGGACAGGGTTTACCGGGAGCCACAGATACGCAGTATTTT.